This T cell receptor (beta chain) was obtained from a study of regulatory T cells in long-lasting Graves disease. Study as a whole: Antithyroid drug exposure in newly diagnosed Graves' patients had lasted under 3 months. Study observations and caveats: Persistent disease exhibited a predilection for TRBV28, TRBJ1-2 and TRBJ2-5. The persistent group shared fewer than 3,500 public clonotypes, more than the approximately 1,000 shared by new patients.

The authors built TCR beta libraries using iRepertoire HTBI primers and Arm-PCR of CDR3 regions. TCRdb re-called the multiplex PCR reads with MiXCR, one entry per CDR3 protein. Counted here are 300,000 to 400,000 distinct CDR3 sequences, 16% occurring once; the ten biggest clones make up 25% to 30%. V shed 4 bases and J shed 4 bases, with 7 bases lying between them. The CDR3 has 12 residues. Time point given: newly diagnosed GD, antithyroid drugs for less than 3 months. PBMC-derived RNA was used for the TCR library. This clonotype has a count of ten or more. No antigen is known for it. These data also formed part of another study, on T cells in Graves' hyperthyroidism and ophthalmopathy. From that paper: First-round RT-PCR with HTBI primers amplified the TCR CDR3 region.

This receptor was identified in a man aged 40-49 years with Graves disease. Sequenced material: peripheral blood mononuclear cells (PBMCs), taken at new diagnosis, from a patient treated with antithyroid drugs. The V gene is TRBV12-3 or TRBV12-4, the J gene TRBJ1-1; D is undetermined. CDR3 sequence: CASSWVGTEAFF. CDR3 in DNA: TGTGCCAGCAGTTGGGTTGGCACTGAAGCTTTCTTT.